One and the same sample provided the 15 T cell receptor beta chains below, sequenced in a study of neurological immune-mediated disorders. TCRdb recomputed calls from the 5' RACE reads with MiXCR, one row per CDR3 protein. The table has about 77,000 distinct CDR3 sequences, 9.4% seen once. The sample was PBMCs. These receptors came from a man aged 45-60 years in good health.

This clonotype has just a few counts. The chain combines TRBV6-2 or TRBV6-3 with TRBJ2-5, with D possibly TRBD1 on 5 matching bases. Per the germline V gene, CDR1 is MNHEY and CDR2 is SVGEGT. The CDR3 length is 13 residues. Trimming took off 8 bases at V and 4 bases at J, with 14 bases between the two ends. DNA for the CDR3: TGTGCCAGCTGGCGTGCAGGGTTAGAGACCCAGTACTTC. As protein: CASWRAGLETQYF.

This clonotype has a count of ten or more. V usage is TRBV5-1 and J usage is TRBJ1-6; TRBD1 matches at 8 bases. The germline V gene has CDR1 SGHRS and CDR2 YFSETQ. Unmatched junction bases numbered 6, after V lost 4 bases and J lost 9 bases. The CDR3 runs to 14 residues. The CDR3 nucleotides are TGCGCCAGCAGCGTTAGGGACAGGCGTTCACCCCTCCACTTT. This encodes CASSVRDRRSPLHF.

This clonotype was seen at least ten times. The chain recombines TRBV20-1 with TRBJ2-1; D is uncertain. Germline CDR1 is DFQATT and CDR2 is SNEGSKA (reference sequence). The CDR3 runs 13 residues. V lost 6 bases, J lost 7 bases, and 16 bases lay in between. The CDR3 DNA reads as TGCAGTGCCCCCGATCTCCATCGGAATGAGCAGTTCTTC. It is translated as CSAPDLHRNEQFF.

This clonotype was detected many times. V and J are TRBV2 and TRBJ2-5; 11 nucleotides agree with TRBD2. In germline, CDR1 is SNHLY, CDR2 FYNNEI. The CDR3 length is 14 residues. V lost 6 bases to trimming and J lost 4 bases; unmatched junction nucleotides: 4. CDR3 residues: CASREGLAAETQYF. The CDR3 bases are TGTGCCAGCAGGGAGGGACTAGCGGCAGAGACCCAGTACTTC.

At least ten counts were recorded for this clonotype. The DNA of the CDR3 is TGTGCCAGCAGCTTAGAACAGGGCCAAGGAGCTTTCTTT. Protein sequence: CASSLEQGQGAFF. The chain employs TRBV11-2 and TRBJ1-1, with D maybe TRBD1 (6 bases). Trimming removed 0 bases from V and 10 bases from J, with 12 bases in between. Per the germline V gene, CDR1 is SGHAT and CDR2 is FQNNGV. The CDR3 spans 13 residues.

This clonotype occurred many times. The chain carries TRBV6-5 and TRBJ2-7; 9 bases align to TRBD1. Trimming took 8 bases from V and 4 from J; bases not matched to a gene: 12. There are 15 residues in the CDR3. Per the germline V gene, CDR1 is MNHEY and CDR2 is SVGAGI. CDR3 amino acids: CASGKDGQGLYEQYF. In DNA, the CDR3 is TGTGCCAGCGGCAAGGACGGACAGGGGTTATACGAGCAGTACTTC.

Many counts were recorded for this clonotype. V and J are TRBV28 and TRBJ1-2, with TRBD1 as a possible D gene (6 bases). Trimming shortened V by 2 bases and J by 0 bases, and 19 bases separated the two germline ends. Germline lookup yields CDR1 MDHEN and CDR2 SYDVKM. The CDR3 is 18 residues long. The CDR3 here is CASSLGGTRGRTNYGYTF. The CDR3 DNA reads TGTGCCAGCAGTTTAGGGGGGACCCGGGGGCGAACTAACTATGGCTACACCTTC.

This clonotype was observed many times. This rearrangement joins TRBV5-1 to TRBJ2-5, with 7 nucleotides matching TRBD1. V trimming: 0 bases; J trimming: 5 bases; junction bases outside the gene matches: 4. This CDR3 is built from 14 residues. From germline, CDR1 is SGHRS and CDR2 YFSETQ. The CDR3 DNA reads TGCGCCAGCAGCTTGGAGGGGGCCAGTGAGACCCAGTACTTC. It codes for CASSLEGASETQYF.

This clonotype was counted only a few times. The CDR3 sequence is CASSALRREGYNEQFF. The CDR3 nucleotides read TGTGCCAGCAGTGCCTTACGGCGGGAGGGCTACAATGAGCAGTTCTTC. The V and J genes are TRBV6-1 and TRBJ2-1, with 9 bases aligning to TRBD2. Looked up from germline, CDR1 is MNHNS and CDR2 is SASEGT. The CDR3 is 16 residues long. The trim removed 4 bases at V and 3 bases at J, leaving 7 bases unmatched.

This clonotype was detected many times. This chain joins TRBV6-5 and TRBJ2-3, with D tentatively TRBD2 (6 bases). CDR1 MNHEY and CDR2 SVGAGI come from the germline V gene. Trimming took 4 bases from V and 0 from J, leaving 17 bases between them. The CDR3 length is 17 residues. CDR3 DNA sequence: TGTGCCAGCAGTTCCCCGACAAGCGGGTGGAGCACAGATACGCAGTATTTT. It yields the protein CASSSPTSGWSTDTQYF.

The sample holds many counts of this clonotype. This chain joins TRBV29-1 and TRBJ1-1; D unresolved. CDR3 length: 14 amino acids. V was shortened by 2 bases and J by 1 base, with 11 bases between the two germline ends. The germline gives CDR1 SQVTM, CDR2 ANQGSEA. The CDR3 coding sequence is TGCAGCGTTGAATCCTGGGAGGGGAACACTGAAGCTTTCTTT. It codes for CSVESWEGNTEAFF.

A few counts support this clonotype. This chain connects TRBV27 to TRBJ2-7; 9 bases map to TRBD1. With V trimmed by 5 bases and J by 4 bases, 9 bases remained unmatched. CDR1 is MNHEY and CDR2 is SMNVEV in the germline V gene (reference sequence). The CDR3 is made up of 15 amino acids. This CDR3 is CASSGRDRAYYEQYF. CDR3 nucleotide sequence: TGTGCCAGCAGTGGGAGGGACAGGGCCTATTACGAGCAGTACTTC.

This clonotype has ten or more counts. The J gene is TRBJ1-2, the V gene TRBV20-1; D remains ambiguous. CDR1 and CDR2 from the germline V gene are DFQATT and SNEGSKA (reference sequence). This CDR3 is built from 15 residues. The V end was cut by 1 base, the J end by 0 bases, with 12 bases between. The CDR3 loop is CSARVGLIANYGYTF. The CDR3 region has the DNA TGCAGTGCTAGAGTTGGCCTCATAGCTAACTATGGCTACACCTTC.

Points on this clonotype: The DNA is omitted, as the CDR3 cannot be located on it reliably, and the CDR3 follows TCRdb's listing. This chain uses TRBV7-2 with TRBJ2-3; the table's D gene call, TRBD1, was not cross checked with the DNA. Germline-derived CDR1 and CDR2 are SGHTA and FQGNSA. The CDR3 totals 19 residues, both ends included. CDR3 sequence reads: CASSFYICSGGAYTDTQYF.

This clonotype was observed at least ten times. This sequence joins TRBV7-2 and TRBJ1-6, with 9 bases that match TRBD1. CDR3 length: 14 amino acids. Germline lookup yields CDR1 SGHTA and CDR2 FQGNSA. Trimming cost V 6 bases and J 7 bases; bases outside gene matches: 4. As DNA, the CDR3 is TGTGCCAGCAGACGGACAGGGGACAATTCACCCCTCCACTTT. It yields the protein CASRRTGDNSPLHF.